The following is a TCR beta chain sequence with its context. Its target is not known. Stimulation used 10 ug/mL lysate from CMV-infected fibroblasts. Sorted nonresponding memory CD4+ T cells were CD40L-negative, CD69-negative, CD45RO-high. Undetectable plasma HIV-1 RNA below 50 copies/mL lasted at least 4 years. This record belongs to a study of persistence of HIV-infected CD4 T cells. V gave up 4 bases and J gave up 7 bases; unmatched junction bases: 5. CDR3 length: 15 residues. The germline V gene encodes CDR1 SGHRS and CDR2 YFSETQ. The libraries were made with immunoSEQ version 4 in survey mode. Only in-frame clones appear in the TCRdb table, and some are missing; sequencing was by immunoSEQ multiplex PCR. In the table there are roughly 28,000 clones, around 80% of which are singletons.

The sequence was obtained from an adult woman with HIV who was CMV-seropositive. This chain links TRBV5-1 with TRBJ1-4; 12 nucleotides agree with TRBD1. Specimen: CD4+ T cells sorted from PBMCs after approximately 18-hour stimulation, collected from a patient who received antiretroviral therapy. CDR3 sequence: CASSPGTGGVEKLFF. The CDR3 coding sequence is TGCGCCAGCAGCCCGGGGACAGGGGGCGTTGAAAAACTGTTTTTT. The complete variable domain, with remaining parts taken from reference TRBV5-1 and TRBJ1-4, reads KAGVTQTPRYLIKTRGQQVTLSCSPISGHRSVSWYQQTPGQGLQFLFEYFSETQRNKGNFPGRFSGRQFSNSRSEMNVSTLELGDSALYLCASSPGTGGVEKLFFGSGTQLSVL.